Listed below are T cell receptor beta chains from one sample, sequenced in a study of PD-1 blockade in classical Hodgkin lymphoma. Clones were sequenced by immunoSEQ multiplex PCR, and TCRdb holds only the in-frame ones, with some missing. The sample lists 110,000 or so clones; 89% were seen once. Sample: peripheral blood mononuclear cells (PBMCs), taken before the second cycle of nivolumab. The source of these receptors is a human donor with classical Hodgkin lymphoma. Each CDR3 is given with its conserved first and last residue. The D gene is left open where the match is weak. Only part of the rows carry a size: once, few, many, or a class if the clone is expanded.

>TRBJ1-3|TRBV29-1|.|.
CSVDDRHVSGNTIYF
TGCAGCGTCGATGACAGGCATGTCTCTGGAAACACCATATATTTT
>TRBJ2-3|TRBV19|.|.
CASSYSAGALRLDTQYF
TGTGCCAGTAGCTACTCGGCAGGCGCCCTTCGGCTAGATACGCAGTATTTT
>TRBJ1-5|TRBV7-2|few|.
CASSESTNQPQHF
TGTGCCAGCAGCGAATCGACAAATCAGCCCCAGCATTTT
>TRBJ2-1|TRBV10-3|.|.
CAISERTDHNEQFF
TGTGCCATCAGTGAGCGGACAGATCACAATGAGCAGTTCTTC
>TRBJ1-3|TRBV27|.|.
CASQISARDLNTIYF
TGTGCCAGCCAAATAAGTGCTCGGGATTTAAACACCATATATTTT
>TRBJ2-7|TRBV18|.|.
CASSPHSEGLKGEQYF
TGTGCCAGCTCACCACACTCCGAGGGGTTGAAAGGAGAGCAGTACTTC
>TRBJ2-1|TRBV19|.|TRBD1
CASTDDRVPNEQFF
TGTGCCAGTACCGATGACAGGGTTCCCAATGAGCAGTTCTTC
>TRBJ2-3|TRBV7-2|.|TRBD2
CASSPSLREGLTDTQYF
TGTGCCAGCAGCCCATCTTTGCGGGAGGGCTTAACAGATACGCAGTATTTT
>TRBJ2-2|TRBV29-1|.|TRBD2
CSAQRGTGTGELFF
TGCAGCGCTCAGCGGGGAACGGGGACCGGGGAGCTGTTTTTT
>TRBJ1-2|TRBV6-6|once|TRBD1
CASLDRDSYGYTF
TGTGCCAGCCTCGACCGGGACAGCTATGGCTACACCTTC
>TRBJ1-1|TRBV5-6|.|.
CASKLEPRGDTEAFF
TGTGCCAGCAAGCTAGAGCCTCGTGGGGACACTGAAGCTTTCTTT
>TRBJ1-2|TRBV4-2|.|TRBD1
CASSQGTGGYGYTF
TGTGCCAGCAGCCAAGGGACAGGGGGCTATGGCTACACCTTC
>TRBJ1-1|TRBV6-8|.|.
CASSYSPYTEAFF
TGTGCCAGCAGTTACTCTCCTTACACTGAAGCTTTCTTT
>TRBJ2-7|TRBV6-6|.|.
CTSSYLHNYEQYF
TGTACCAGCAGTTACCTTCACAACTACGAGCAGTACTTC
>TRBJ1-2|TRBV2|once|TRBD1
CASSEVKGANYGYTF
TGTGCCAGCAGTGAGGTGAAGGGGGCGAACTATGGCTACACCTTC
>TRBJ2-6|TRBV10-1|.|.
CASSESPGANVLTF
TGCGCCAGCAGTGAGTCTCCAGGGGCCAACGTCCTGACTTTC
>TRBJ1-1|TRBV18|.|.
CASSQLNTEAFF
TGTGCCAGCTCACAACTGAACACTGAAGCTTTCTTT
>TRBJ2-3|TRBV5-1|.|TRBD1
CASSFRGQGTDTQYF
TGCGCCAGCAGCTTCAGGGGGCAGGGCACAGATACGCAGTATTTT
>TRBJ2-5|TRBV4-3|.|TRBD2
CASSQTSGIQTQYF
TGCGCCAGCAGCCAAACTAGCGGGATTCAGACCCAGTACTTC
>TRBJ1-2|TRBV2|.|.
CASRATGVMGGYTF
TGTGCCAGCAGAGCAACCGGCGTCATGGGAGGCTACACCTTC
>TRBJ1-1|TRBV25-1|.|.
CASSDQGLDSVNTEAFF
TGTGCCAGCAGTGATCAAGGTCTTGATTCGGTGAACACTGAAGCTTTCTTT
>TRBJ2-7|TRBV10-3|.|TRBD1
CAIRDQTGGREQYF
TGTGCCATCAGGGACCAGACAGGGGGCCGGGAGCAGTACTTC
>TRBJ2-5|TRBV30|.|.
CAWSVWTFQETQYF
TGTGCCTGGAGTGTTTGGACTTTTCAAGAGACCCAGTACTTC
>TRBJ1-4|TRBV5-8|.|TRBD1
CASNFDRGTNEKLFF
TGTGCCAGCAACTTCGACAGGGGAACTAATGAAAAACTGTTTTTT